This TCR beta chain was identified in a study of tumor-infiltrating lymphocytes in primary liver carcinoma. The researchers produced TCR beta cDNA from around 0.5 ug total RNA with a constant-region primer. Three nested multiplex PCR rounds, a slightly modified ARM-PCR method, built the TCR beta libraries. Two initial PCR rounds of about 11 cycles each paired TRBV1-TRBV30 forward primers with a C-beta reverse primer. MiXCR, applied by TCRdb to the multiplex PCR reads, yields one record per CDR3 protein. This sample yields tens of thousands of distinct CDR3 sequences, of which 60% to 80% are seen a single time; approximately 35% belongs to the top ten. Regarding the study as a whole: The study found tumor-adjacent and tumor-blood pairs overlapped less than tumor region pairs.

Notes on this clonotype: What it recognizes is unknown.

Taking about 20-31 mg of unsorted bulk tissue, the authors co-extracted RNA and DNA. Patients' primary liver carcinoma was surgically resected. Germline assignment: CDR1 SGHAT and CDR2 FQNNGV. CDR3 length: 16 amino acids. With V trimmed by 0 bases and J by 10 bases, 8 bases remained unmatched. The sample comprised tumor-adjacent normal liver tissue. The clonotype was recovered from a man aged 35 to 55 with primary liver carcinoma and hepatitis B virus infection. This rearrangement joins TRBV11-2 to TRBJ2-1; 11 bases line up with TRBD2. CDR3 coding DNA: TGTGCCAGCAGCTTAGAGAATAGCGGGAGGGGTAGAGAGCAGTTCTTC. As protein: CASSLENSGRGREQFF.